The text below deals with one T cell receptor (beta chain). CDR3 length: 17 residues. PCR employed 60 Vbeta and 13 Jbeta primers. Method: immunoSEQ multiplex PCR; TCRdb's copy keeps in-frame clones and lacks some. The sample lists some 130,000 clones, about 74% seen once, with around 2% in the top ten. The sample belongs to a study of cytomegalovirus exposure and HLA in healthy donors. Input material: PBMCs. The chain couples TRBV1 to TRBJ2-5; the table calls TRBD2, which could not be checked here. TRBV1 is recorded as a pseudogene. This TCR was recovered from a man younger than 40 in good health and CMV-seronegative. The CDR3 region has the DNA TGCACCAGCAGCCAAGATAAGAGTGCTAGCGGGACGGAGACCCAGTACTTC. Translation: CTSSQDKSASGTETQYF.